The clone carrying this T cell receptor (beta chain) is a singleton in its sample. Its antigen is not identified. One junction end does not reproduce the germline sequence, and a read error may be involved. The data were taken from a study of OX40 agonist ivuxolimab in advanced cancers. Study information: The dose-escalation cohort had hepatocellular carcinoma, melanoma, renal cell or head and neck cancer.

Measured with immunoSEQ multiplex PCR; TCRdb has only the in-frame clones, and not every one. The sample lists 25,000 to 30,000 clones, 80% to 90% occurring once. Germline loops: CDR1 LNHDA, CDR2 SQIVND (reference sequence). The CDR3 contains 13 residues. Whole-study results and caveats: With doses of 0.1 to 3.0 mg/kg, CD4+ and CD8+ blood T cells had undergone clonal expansion by week 6.

With baseline, cycle 4 day 1, and cycle 7 day 1 as timepoints, blood was sampled. The chain couples TRBV19 to TRBJ2-2; D not certain. This TCR was sampled from an adult with an advanced solid tumor such as melanoma, head and neck, liver or kidney cancer. The sample in question was CD4+ or CD8+ T cells sorted from blood, obtained in a trial of the OX40 agonist ivuxolimab. The CDR3 loop is CASNIRVGGELFF. CDR3 DNA: TGTGCCAGTAATATAAGGGTCGGCGGGGAGCTGTTTTTT.